This TCR beta chain was sequenced for a study of control samples from healthy donors and cancer patients. Measured with immunoSEQ multiplex PCR; TCRdb has only the in-frame clones, and not every one. The sample gives tens of thousands of clones, 84% of which show up once; over 13% is in the top ten. The V segment lost 3 bases and the J segment 0 bases; nucleotides outside the gene matches: 2. Germline CDR1 is SGDLS and CDR2 is YYNGEE. This CDR3 region has 17 residues. The sequence came from a man aged 50 to 60 in good health. Specimen: blood. The rearrangement joins TRBV9 to TRBJ2-1; TRBD2 matches at 14 bases. The CDR3 sequence is CASSGLAGGSSYNEQFF. CDR3 sequence (DNA): TGTGCCAGCAGCGGACTAGCGGGAGGGAGCTCCTACAATGAGCAGTTCTTC.